This T cell receptor beta chain was recorded in a study of blood T cell repertoires in COVID-19 (dated by TCRdb to about 2020). Context from the whole study: Samples from collaborators originated in the United States, Italy and Spain and spanned both the acute and convalescent phases of COVID-19. The dataset comprised deeply sampled blood TCRbeta repertoires from subjects exposed to, actively infected with, or recovered from COVID-19. Samples came from the ongoing ImmuneRACE study (first 160 participants) plus 1,254 subjects from 6 global collaborators. Where available, HLA class I and class II types were obtained from metadata supplied by the sample provider rather than from assay-based typing. Nearly every sample came with metadata listing a de-identified subject ID, COVID-19 status, age in years and sex. The repertoires were made available in a free public database intended to serve as a resource for research on the immune response to SARS-CoV-2. The material from the prospective study consisted of cDNA or gDNA derived from T cells, B-cell-depleted T cells, or PBMCs.

As regards this clone: Its specific antigen is unknown. Base-call qualities are not available, and no considerably larger clone is one nucleotide away.

Each collaborating institution followed its own protocols to collect whole blood in K2EDTA tubes. For TCRbeta analysis, collaborators shipped samples in one of three forms: frozen whole blood, isolated PBMCs, or DNA extracted from either of those sample types. TCRbeta CDR3 regions were amplified from genomic DNA by means of the immunoSEQ Assay, a bias-controlled multiplex PCR. The study's processing was this. The number of nucleated cells in each sample was estimated from the amplification of reference gene primers within the assay. To quantify the absolute abundance of each unique TCRbeta CDR3 rearrangement, sequence reads were collapsed and filtered. For each sample, productive Simpson clonality was calculated as the square root of Simpson's diversity index over productive rearrangements. TCRdb retrieved this table from immuneACCESS and kept in-frame rearrangements only. Not all clones are present; in checked studies, unresolved V genes account for under half, and no reason is known for the remainder. V, J and clone size are taken as reported in that table, and D and trimming were inferred from the DNA itself. Counted in this sample were just under 90,000 clones; more than 70% of them appeared once. Clones ranked in the top ten supply 2.9% of the sample.

Results the study describes overall, beyond this receptor: How much clinical and demographic metadata was included differed by source and by participant, and the metadata was provided uncurated.

The receptor was isolated from a woman of 80 years or more with acute or convalescent COVID-19. Input material: peripheral blood.

The bases are TGTGCCACCAGCAGAGCGGGGACAATCTCCTACGGGGCCAACGTCCTGACTTTC. It encodes CATSRAGTISYGANVLTF. Recombination joined TRBV15 with TRBJ2-6, and perhaps TRBD1 as D gene, on 6 matching bases. The CDR3 covers 18 residues, taking in both the cysteine and the phenylalanine. Only the CDR3 DNA is retained, 54 bases long and in frame from the first base. V lost 1 base and J lost 4 bases; the stretch between them is 17 bases long. CDR1 and CDR2 are drawn from the germline V gene (reference sequence): LNHNV, YYDKDF.